This entry lists 10 T cell receptor beta chains sequenced from one sample in a study of cytomegalovirus exposure and HLA in healthy donors. PCR primers comprised 60 Vbeta and 13 Jbeta primers. This table comes from immunoSEQ multiplex PCR, and its TCRdb copy is limited to in-frame clones, with some not included. The sample includes more than 75,000 clones. Sequencing was performed on PBMCs. Every receptor here comes from a man aged 45-60 years in good health and CMV-seropositive.

CDR3 coding DNA: TGTGCCAGCAGCTGGACAGGGGGAGATAGTGGCTACACCTTC. Translated, it gives CASSWTGGDSGYTF. This chain joins TRBV7-2 and TRBJ1-2, with 10 bases that match TRBD1. V dropped 4 bases and J dropped 7; count of bases not matched to a gene: 6. This CDR3 has 14 amino acids. Germline V lookup: CDR1 SGHTA, CDR2 FQGNSA.

The J gene is TRBJ2-2, the V gene TRBV7-9, with 10 bases fitting TRBD2. The CDR3 is 17 amino acids. Trimming at V came to 1 base and at J to 6 bases, leaving 8 bases not matched to a gene. The germline V gene has CDR1 SEHNR and CDR2 FQNEAQ (reference sequence). This chain's CDR3 is CASSLVVGLAGAGELFF. CDR3 DNA sequence: TGTGCCAGCAGCTTAGTGGTGGGGCTAGCGGGAGCCGGGGAGCTGTTTTTT.

The chain joins TRBV29-1 to TRBJ2-5, with 8 bases fitting TRBD2. The CDR3 consists of 16 residues. Germline assignment: CDR1 SQVTM and CDR2 ANQGSEA. V dropped 7 bases and J dropped 6; count of bases not matched to a gene: 19. In nucleotides, the CDR3 is TGCAGCGGGCGGGGGGTCTCTCGTGGGGACCCAAAGACCCAGTACTTC. Amino acid sequence: CSGRGVSRGDPKTQYF.

J is TRBJ1-2 and V is TRBV7-9; maybe TRBD1 (6 bases). CDR3 length equals 14 residues. V was pared by 0 bases and J by 7 bases, with 12 bases between. Germline CDR1 SEHNR, CDR2 FQNEAQ (reference sequence). The CDR3 region is CASSLAPTQGGYTF. CDR3 nucleotide sequence: TGTGCCAGCAGCTTAGCCCCCACACAGGGTGGCTACACCTTC.

Comment on this clone: A junction boundary mismatches the germline segment, possibly from a read error. This chain connects TRBV19 to TRBJ2-1; TRBD2 might be the D (5 bases). The CDR3 runs to 13 residues. Germline CDR1 is LNHDA and CDR2 is SQIVND (reference sequence). CDR3 sequence (DNA): TGTGCCAGTAGCCCCCGGGGATACAATGAGCAGCTCTTC. This codes for CASSPRGYNEQLF.

This rearrangement joins TRBV2 to TRBJ1-2, with D possibly being TRBD1 (5 bases). Germline lookup yields CDR1 SNHLY and CDR2 FYNNEI. Trimming took 6 bases from V and 7 from J, leaving 15 bases between them. CDR3 length: 13 amino acids. Here the CDR3 reads CASRASGGGGYTF. The CDR3 coding sequence is TGTGCCAGCAGGGCCTCCGGGGGTGGTGGCTACACCTTC.

This rearrangement joins TRBV10-2 to TRBJ1-3; 8 bases line up with TRBD1. The V gene's germline CDR1 is WSHSY and CDR2 SAAADI. The CDR3 runs 17 residues. With V trimmed by 7 bases and J by 5 bases, 16 bases remained unmatched. Here the CDR3 reads CASKRGTGRPERNTIYF. In nucleotides, the CDR3 is TGCGCCAGCAAGAGGGGGACAGGCCGACCCGAGAGAAACACCATATATTTT.

The chain has TRBV19 and TRBJ2-1; a weak D match, TRBD2 (6 bases). The CDR3 sequence is 15 residues long. From germline, CDR1 is LNHDA and CDR2 SQIVND (reference sequence). Trimming took 6 bases from V and 5 from J, leaving 17 bases between them. CDR3 coding DNA: TGTGCCAGTAGAACTCGGGGGACCCGGCACAATGAGCAGTTCTTC. Encoded protein: CASRTRGTRHNEQFF.

V is TRBV5-4 and J is TRBJ1-1, with 10 bases matching TRBD1. Germline assignment: CDR1 SGHNT and CDR2 YYREEE (reference sequence). This CDR3 spans 14 amino acids. The V gene end was trimmed by 5 bases and the J gene end by 5 bases; junction bases not matched to a gene: 6. CDR3 amino acids: CASRTDRGRTEAFF. The CDR3 DNA reads as TGTGCCAGCAGAACAGACAGGGGGCGAACTGAAGCTTTCTTT.

The chain couples TRBV18 to TRBJ1-1, with a possible D match to TRBD1 (5 bases). Germline V lookup: CDR1 KGHSH, CDR2 LQKENI. V lost 6 bases, J lost 1 base, and 9 bases lay in between. This CDR3 has 13 amino acids. The DNA for the CDR3 is TGTGCCAGCTCCCTAGGGGAGAACACTGAAGCTTTCTTT. It encodes CASSLGENTEAFF.